Below, 19 T cell receptor beta chains from the same sample are listed, as sequenced in a study of cytomegalovirus exposure and HLA in healthy donors (dated by TCRdb to about 2017). The library was made by the immunoSEQ multiplex PCR assay. The multiplex PCR relied on a mix of 60 forward primers for TCR Vbeta segments and 13 reverse primers for TCR Jbeta segments. TCRdb re-hosts the immuneACCESS table, in-frame sequences only. Its copies lack some clones; in the studies checked, an unresolved V gene accounts for under half of them, and the cause for the rest is not known. Within this sample are 75,000 to 100,000 clones, with roughly 80% of them counted one time only. In total, the top ten clones hold about 3.5% of the sample. Sequenced material: PBMCs. The source of these receptors is a man in his forties in good health and CMV-seronegative.

The chain combines TRBV20-1 with TRBJ1-2; 7 positions agree with TRBD1. Trimming at V came to 6 bases and at J to 7 bases, leaving 5 bases not matched to a gene. The V gene's germline CDR1 is DFQATT and CDR2 SNEGSKA (reference sequence). CDR3 length equals 11 residues. CDR3 DNA sequence: TGCAGTGCAAAGGACAGGTTTGGCTACACCTTC. As protein: CSAKDRFGYTF.

This chain connects TRBV18 to TRBJ2-5; 7 bases fit TRBD1. Germline CDR1 and CDR2: KGHSH and LQKENI. V lost 2 bases to trimming and J lost 2 bases; unmatched junction nucleotides: 5. CDR3 size: 15 residues. CDR3 in amino acids: CASSPKRGQQETQYF. In DNA form, the CDR3 reads TGTGCCAGCTCACCAAAGAGGGGACAGCAAGAGACCCAGTACTTC. Combining the CDR3 with reference TRBV18 and TRBJ2-5 gives the whole variable domain NAGVMQNPRHLVRRRGQEARLRCSPMKGHSHVYWYRQLPEEGLKFMVYLQKENIIDESGMPKERFSAEFPKEGPSILRIQQVVRGDSAAYFCASSPKRGQQETQYFGPGTRLLVL.

This sequence joins TRBV11-2 and TRBJ2-3; 8 nucleotides agree with TRBD1. The CDR3 totals 15 residues. The germline gives CDR1 SGHAT, CDR2 FQNNGV. V was clipped by 4 bases and J by 3 bases; unmatched bases: 6. CDR3 in DNA: TGTGCCAGCAGCTCCAACAGGGGGTCGACAGATACGCAGTATTTT. Protein sequence: CASSSNRGSTDTQYF.

About this clone: The CDR3 end shows no conserved phenylalanine or tryptophan, and so a read error is likely. The V and J genes are TRBV5-4 and TRBJ1-6; a possible D gene is TRBD1 (6 bases). V shed 4 bases and J shed 9 bases, with 11 bases lying between them. CDR1 and CDR2 from the germline V gene are SGHNT and YYREEE (reference sequence). The CDR3 has 13 amino acids. This CDR3 is CASSPSQGSPLHL. The CDR3 DNA is TGTGCCAGCAGCCCCTCACAGGGTTCACCCCTCCACCTT.

The rearrangement uses TRBV2 and TRBJ2-1; 14 positions match TRBD2. Germline V lookup: CDR1 SNHLY, CDR2 FYNNEI. This CDR3 comprises 16 residues. With 6 bases clipped from V and 4 bases from J, the junction kept 5 bases outside the gene matches. CDR3 region: CASRARLAGGYNEQFF. Written as DNA, the CDR3 is TGTGCCAGCAGGGCTCGACTAGCGGGGGGGTACAATGAGCAGTTCTTC.

The chain uses TRBV11-2 and TRBJ1-3; D is ambiguous. The germline CDR1 and CDR2 sequences are SGHAT and FQNNGV. This CDR3 comprises 14 residues. V shed 1 base and J shed 0 bases, with 4 bases lying between them. The CDR3 loop is CASSLGSSGNTIYF. DNA of the CDR3: TGTGCCAGCAGCTTAGGGAGCTCTGGAAACACCATATATTTT.

CDR3 region: CSAAGGNIQYF. The CDR3 DNA follows: TGCAGTGCTGCCGGGGGGAACATTCAGTACTTC. This chain connects TRBV20-1 to TRBJ2-4, with 7 positions matching TRBD2. The CDR3 is made up of 11 amino acids. Germline V gives CDR1 DFQATT, CDR2 SNEGSKA (reference sequence). V trimming: 5 bases; J trimming: 7 bases; junction bases outside the gene matches: 2.

The chain links TRBV30 to TRBJ1-6; maybe TRBD1 (5 bases). CDR1 and CDR2 from the germline V gene are GTSNPN and SVGIG (reference sequence). The CDR3 is 13 amino acids. Trimming cost V 5 bases and J 7 bases, with 12 bases left between them. CDR3 residues: CAWLQAANSPLHF. The DNA for the CDR3 is TGTGCCTGGTTACAGGCCGCAAATTCACCCCTCCACTTT.

This sequence joins TRBV11-2 and TRBJ2-4, with 8 nucleotides matching TRBD1. The V and J ends lost 3 bases and 2 bases, in that order; junction bases with no gene match: 12. The germline gives CDR1 SGHAT, CDR2 FQNNGV. This CDR3 contains 18 residues. CDR3 coding DNA: TGTGCCAGCAGCTTGGACAGGGAAACCAAGTCGACCAAAAACATTCAGTACTTC. Amino acids: CASSLDRETKSTKNIQYF. The full variable domain, in which reference TRBV11-2 and TRBJ2-4 provide the parts outside the CDR3, is EAGVAQSPRYKIIEKRQSVAFWCNPISGHATLYWYQQILGQGPKLLIQFQNNGVVDDSQLPKDRFSAERLKGVDSTLKIQPAKLEDSAVYLCASSLDRETKSTKNIQYFGAGTRLSVL.

The rearrangement uses TRBV2 and TRBJ2-7, with D tentatively TRBD2 (5 bases). Germline V gene sequence: CDR1 SNHLY, CDR2 FYNNEI. V gave up 6 bases and J gave up 5 bases, with 11 bases separating them. The CDR3 consists of 12 residues. CDR3 loop: CASSQTGDEQYF. DNA of the CDR3: TGTGCCAGCAGCCAGACCGGGGACGAGCAGTACTTC.

The chain carries TRBV7-8 and TRBJ2-5; 8 nucleotides agree with TRBD2. The germline V gene encodes CDR1 SGHVS and CDR2 FQNEAQ. This CDR3 comprises 14 residues. J lost 2 bases, V lost 5 bases, and 4 bases had no gene match. In DNA form, the CDR3 reads TGTGCCAGCAGCCTGAGCGGGGGACAAGAGACCCAGTACTTC. It yields the protein CASSLSGGQETQYF.

The CDR3 sequence is CASSLMGGRGSYEQYF. CDR3 in DNA: TGTGCCAGCAGCTTAATGGGGGGGAGAGGCTCCTACGAGCAGTACTTC. The V call is TRBV5-6, the J call TRBJ2-7; 7 nucleotides agree with TRBD2. V trimming: 2 bases; J trimming: 0 bases; junction bases outside the gene matches: 8. Looked up from germline, CDR1 is SGHDT and CDR2 is YYEEEE. This CDR3 spans 16 amino acids.

This clone is labeled medium-sized (0.01 to 0.1%). This same CDR3 is encoded by further DNA sequences in the sample. The chain employs TRBV5-1 and TRBJ2-1; TRBD1 matches at 11 bases. The trim removed 0 bases at V and 1 base at J, leaving 0 bases unmatched. The CDR3 contains 16 residues. The germline gives CDR1 SGHRS, CDR2 YFSETQ. CDR3 in amino acids: CASSLGDRGSYNEQFF. The DNA of the CDR3 is TGCGCCAGCAGCTTGGGGGACAGGGGGTCCTACAATGAGCAGTTCTTC.

This clone was counted a single time. This chain links TRBV5-1 with TRBJ1-1; 7 bases agree with TRBD1. The length of the CDR3 is 13 residues. Germline CDR1 reads SGHRS; CDR2 reads YFSETQ. The V and J ends lost 7 bases and 3 bases, in that order; junction bases with no gene match: 6. Here the CDR3 DNA reads TGCGCCAGCCGCCGGACAGGCGACACTGAAGCTTTCTTT. Translating it yields CASRRTGDTEAFF.

The chain has TRBV7-8 and TRBJ2-5; 9 nucleotides align to TRBD1. Germline-derived CDR1 and CDR2 are SGHVS and FQNEAQ. The junction had 0 bases not matched to a gene; V was cut back by 8 bases and J by 2 bases. The CDR3 runs to 12 residues. CDR3 bases: TGTGCCAGCGGACAGGGGCAAGAGACCCAGTACTTC. Protein: CASGQGQETQYF.

The chain employs TRBV6-4 and TRBJ1-6, with TRBD1 matching over 10 bases. CDR3 length: 18 residues. CDR1 is MRHNA and CDR2 is SNTAGT in the germline V gene. V dropped 2 bases and J dropped 10; count of bases not matched to a gene: 14. The CDR3 reads CASSDRIDRGRTESPLHF. The CDR3, as DNA: TGTGCCAGCAGTGACAGGATCGACAGGGGGCGCACGGAGTCACCCCTCCACTTT.

This chain connects TRBV7-3 to TRBJ1-1; D might be TRBD1 (6 bases). Germline-derived CDR1 and CDR2 are SGHTA and FQGTGA. There are 13 residues in the CDR3. Trimming stripped 5 bases from V and 3 bases from J, with 10 bases between. CDR3 sequence reads: CASSVKGDTEAFF. The CDR3 DNA sequence: TGTGCCAGCAGCGTAAAGGGGGACACTGAAGCTTTCTTT.

The V gene is TRBV19, the J gene TRBJ2-2, with D maybe TRBD2 (6 bases). The CDR3 runs to 14 residues. Trimming removed 6 bases at V and 7 bases at J, with 15 bases between. From germline, CDR1 is LNHDA and CDR2 SQIVND (reference sequence). The CDR3 reads CASSHGFGSGELFF. CDR3 in DNA: TGTGCCAGTAGCCACGGATTCGGGAGCGGGGAGCTGTTTTTT.

This CDR3 reads CASSLDRGRQPQHF. The CDR3, as DNA: TGTGCCAGCAGCTTGGACAGGGGCCGCCAGCCCCAGCATTTT. V usage is TRBV7-2 and J usage is TRBJ1-5; 9 positions agree with TRBD1. Germline-derived CDR1 and CDR2 are SGHTA and FQGNSA. The CDR3 contains 14 residues. Unmatched junction bases numbered 4, after V lost 3 bases and J lost 7 bases. Full variable domain (missing parts from reference TRBV7-2 and TRBJ1-5): GAGVSQSPSNKVTEKGKDVELRCDPISGHTALYWYRQSLGQGLEFLIYFQGNSAPDKSGLPSDRFSAERTGGSVSTLTIQRTQQEDSAVYLCASSLDRGRQPQHFGDGTRLSIL.